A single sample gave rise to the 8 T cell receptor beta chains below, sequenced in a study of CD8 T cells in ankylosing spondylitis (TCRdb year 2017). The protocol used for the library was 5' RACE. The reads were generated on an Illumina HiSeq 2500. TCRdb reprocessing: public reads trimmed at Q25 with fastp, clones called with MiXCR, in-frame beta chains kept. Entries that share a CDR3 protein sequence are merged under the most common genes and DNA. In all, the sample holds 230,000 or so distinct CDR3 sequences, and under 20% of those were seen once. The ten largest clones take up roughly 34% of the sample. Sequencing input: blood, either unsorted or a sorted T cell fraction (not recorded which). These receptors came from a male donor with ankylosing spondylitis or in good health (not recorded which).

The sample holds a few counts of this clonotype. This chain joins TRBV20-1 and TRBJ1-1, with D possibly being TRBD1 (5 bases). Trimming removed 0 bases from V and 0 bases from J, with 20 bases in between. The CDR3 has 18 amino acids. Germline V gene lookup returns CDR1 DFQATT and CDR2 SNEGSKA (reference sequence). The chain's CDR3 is CSARDQGTSKRMNTEAFF. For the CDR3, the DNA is TGCAGTGCTAGAGATCAGGGCACATCGAAAAGGATGAACACTGAAGCTTTCTTT.

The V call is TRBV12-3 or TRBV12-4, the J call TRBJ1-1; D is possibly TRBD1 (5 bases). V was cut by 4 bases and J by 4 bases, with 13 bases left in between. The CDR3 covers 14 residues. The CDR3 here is CASSSGTWGTEAFF. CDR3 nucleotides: TGTGCCAGCAGTTCCGGGACCTGGGGCACTGAAGCTTTCTTT.

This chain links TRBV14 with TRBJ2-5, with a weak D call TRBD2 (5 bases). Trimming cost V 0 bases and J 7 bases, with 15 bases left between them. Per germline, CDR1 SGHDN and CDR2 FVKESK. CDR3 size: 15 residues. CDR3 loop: CASSQDLRGIGTQYF. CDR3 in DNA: TGTGCCAGCAGCCAAGATCTAAGAGGGATCGGGACCCAGTACTTC.

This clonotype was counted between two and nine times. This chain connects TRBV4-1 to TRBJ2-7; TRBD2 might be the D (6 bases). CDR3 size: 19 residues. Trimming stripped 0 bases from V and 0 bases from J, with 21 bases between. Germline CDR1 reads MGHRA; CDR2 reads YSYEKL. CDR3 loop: CASSQDRGGRRETSYEQYF. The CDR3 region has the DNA TGCGCCAGCAGCCAAGATAGGGGTGGAAGACGGGAGACCTCCTACGAGCAGTACTTC.

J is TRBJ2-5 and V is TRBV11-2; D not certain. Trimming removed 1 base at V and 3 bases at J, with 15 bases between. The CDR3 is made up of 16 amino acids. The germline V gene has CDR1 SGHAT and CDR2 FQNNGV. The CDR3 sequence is CASSLGDVITEETQYF. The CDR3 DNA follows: TGTGCCAGCAGCTTAGGAGACGTGATCACAGAAGAGACCCAGTACTTC.

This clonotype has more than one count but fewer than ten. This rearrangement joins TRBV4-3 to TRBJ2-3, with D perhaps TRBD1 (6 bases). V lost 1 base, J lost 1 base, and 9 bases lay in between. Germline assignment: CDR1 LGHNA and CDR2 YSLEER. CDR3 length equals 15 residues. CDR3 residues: CASSQGAGGTDTQYF. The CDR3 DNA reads TGCGCCAGCAGCCAAGGTGCAGGGGGCACAGATACGCAGTATTTT.

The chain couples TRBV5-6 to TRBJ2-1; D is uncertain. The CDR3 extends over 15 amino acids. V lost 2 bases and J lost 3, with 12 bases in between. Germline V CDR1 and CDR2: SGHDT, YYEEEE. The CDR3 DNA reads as TGTGCCAGCAGCTTTGAGCTATCTGACTACAATGAGCAGTTCTTC. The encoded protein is CASSFELSDYNEQFF. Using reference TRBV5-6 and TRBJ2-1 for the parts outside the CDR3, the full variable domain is DAGVTQSPTHLIKTRGQQVTLRCSPKSGHDTVSWYQQALGQGPQFIFQYYEEEERQRGNFPDRFSGHQFPNYSSELNVNALLLGDSALYLCASSFELSDYNEQFFGPGTRLTVL.

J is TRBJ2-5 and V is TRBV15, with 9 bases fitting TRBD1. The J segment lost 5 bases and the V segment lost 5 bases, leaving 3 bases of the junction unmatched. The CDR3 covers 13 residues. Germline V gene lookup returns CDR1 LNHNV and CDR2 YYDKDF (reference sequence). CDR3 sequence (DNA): TGTGCCACCAGCTTGGGACAGGGTGAGACCCAGTACTTC. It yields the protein CATSLGQGETQYF.